Shown below are 9 T cell receptor beta chains from a single sample sequenced in a study of cytomegalovirus exposure and HLA in healthy donors. Both 60 Vbeta primers and 13 Jbeta primers went into the PCR. Produced via immunoSEQ multiplex PCR; TCRdb's table is partial and in-frame only. The sample consists of some 180,000 clones, roughly four fifths of them appearing once. The specimen was PBMCs. The receptor source for this set is a man aged 18-30 years in good health and CMV-seronegative.

J is TRBJ2-7 and V is TRBV6-1; D unresolved. V was cut by 3 bases and J by 3 bases, with 12 bases left in between. This CDR3 has 14 residues. The germline V gene has CDR1 MNHNS and CDR2 SASEGT. The DNA for the CDR3 is TGTGCCAGCAGTGAGGGCAGCCCCCGCTACGAGCAGTACTTC. Translation gives CASSEGSPRYEQYF.

This clone was recorded only once. The J gene is TRBJ1-2, the V gene TRBV28; weak D call: TRBD1 (6 bases). Germline CDR1 is MDHEN and CDR2 is SYDVKM. Trimming pared 7 bases from V and 7 bases from J, leaving 25 bases between. The CDR3 has 16 amino acids. This CDR3 is CASTFLGAAWGSGYTF. CDR3 in DNA: TGTGCCAGCACCTTTTTGGGGGCTGCGTGGGGATCTGGCTACACCTTC.

J is TRBJ1-4 and V is TRBV28; D might be TRBD1 (6 bases). CDR1 and CDR2 from the germline V gene are MDHEN and SYDVKM. The CDR3 is 13 residues long. V lost 11 bases and J 5 bases, leaving 15 bases between the germline ends. The chain's CDR3 is CASAPGGNEKLFF. The CDR3 DNA reads TGTGCCTCGGCCCCGGGGGGCAATGAAAAACTGTTTTTT. Combining the CDR3 with reference TRBV28 and TRBJ1-4 gives the whole variable domain DVKVTQSSRYLVKRTGEKVFLECVQDMDHENMFWYRQDPGLGLRLIYFSYDVKMKEKGDIPEGYSVSREKKERFSLILESASTNQTSMYLCASAPGGNEKLFFGSGTQLSVL.

The CDR3 loop is CASRSGLAAGELFF. CDR3 in DNA: TGTGCCAGCAGGTCCGGACTAGCGGCCGGGGAGCTGTTTTTT. The chain couples TRBV7-9 to TRBJ2-2, with 10 positions matching TRBD2. V gave up 6 bases and J gave up 6 bases; unmatched junction bases: 4. Per the germline V gene, CDR1 is SEHNR and CDR2 is FQNEAQ (reference sequence). The CDR3 length is 14 residues.

The DNA of the CDR3 is TGTGCCAGCAGCGTAGGTGGCAGTAATTCCCTAGAGGAGACCCAGTACTTC. It specifies CASSVGGSNSLEETQYF. V usage is TRBV9 and J usage is TRBJ2-5; D gene ambiguous. CDR3 length equals 17 residues. Germline values: CDR1 SGDLS, CDR2 YYNGEE. V was shortened by 0 bases and J by 5 bases, with 20 bases between the two germline ends.

To note about this clone: The same CDR3 also results from other DNA sequences found in this sample. The V call is TRBV6-1, the J call TRBJ2-7; 7 positions agree with TRBD1. The CDR3 is 13 residues long. The germline V gene encodes CDR1 MNHNS and CDR2 SASEGT. V shed 3 bases, J shed 2 bases, and the junction held 1 base outside the gene matches. The CDR3 protein is CASSETGTYEQYF. In nucleotides, the CDR3 is TGTGCCAGCAGTGAGACAGGGACCTACGAGCAGTACTTC.

This sequence joins TRBV6-5 and TRBJ2-7; 13 positions match TRBD2. Losses at the gene ends were 4 bases for V and 3 bases for J; bases not matched to a gene: 3. This CDR3 spans 15 amino acids. CDR1 is MNHEY, CDR2 SVGAGI, per germline. The CDR3 DNA reads TGTGCCAGCAGTTTCGGGACTAGCGGGATCTACGAGCAGTACTTC. This encodes CASSFGTSGIYEQYF.

A single count supports this clone. This chain joins TRBV28 and TRBJ2-3; D perhaps matches TRBD2 (6 bases). V gave up 1 base and J gave up 6 bases, with 14 bases separating them. The germline V gene has CDR1 MDHEN and CDR2 SYDVKM. The CDR3 totals 15 residues. The CDR3 region is CASSLYGAGSDTQYF. The CDR3 DNA reads TGTGCCAGCAGTTTATACGGCGCGGGATCCGATACGCAGTATTTT.

The CDR3 is CASGTSGSWETQYF. The CDR3 region has the DNA TGTGCCAGTGGGACTAGCGGGAGTTGGGAGACCCAGTACTTC. V and J are TRBV28 and TRBJ2-5; TRBD2 agrees at 14 bases. CDR1 is MDHEN, CDR2 SYDVKM, per germline. The J segment lost 5 bases and the V segment lost 9 bases, leaving 5 bases of the junction unmatched. CDR3 length equals 14 residues. Filled out from reference TRBV28 and TRBJ2-5, the complete variable domain reads DVKVTQSSRYLVKRTGEKVFLECVQDMDHENMFWYRQDPGLGLRLIYFSYDVKMKEKGDIPEGYSVSREKKERFSLILESASTNQTSMYLCASGTSGSWETQYFGPGTRLLVL.